This TCR beta chain stems from a study of PD-1 blockade in classical Hodgkin lymphoma. This CDR3 has 14 amino acids. The V gene's germline CDR1 is MDHEN and CDR2 SYDVKM. V was pared by 6 bases and J by 7 bases, with 16 bases between. The time point was: cycle 4 day 1 (C4D1), after about 6 weeks of nivolumab. Every single patient, without exception, relapsed after autologous stem cell transplantation, and brentuximab vedotin exposure varied. On this clone itself: Its target is unknown.

The method was immunoSEQ multiplex PCR; TCRdb's version includes in-frame clones alone and lacks a portion of them. The sample includes fewer than 55,000 clones, about 80% of them seen just once. Study-wide points: Those patients who began receiving nivolumab less than 1 year after ASCT had lower diversity, and they were excluded. Complete responders started with a diversity level that resembled newly diagnosed patients at baseline. It was CD4+ TCR diversity, not CD8+, that rose significantly by C4D1.

The chain uses TRBV28 and TRBJ2-4, with a tentative D call TRBD2 (7 bases). Sample: peripheral blood mononuclear cells (PBMCs), taken before the fourth cycle of nivolumab. The TCR originated in a human donor with classical Hodgkin lymphoma. The CDR3 sequence: CASSEEQGGNIQYF. As DNA, the CDR3 is TGTGCCAGCAGCGAGGAACAGGGAGGGAACATTCAGTACTTC.